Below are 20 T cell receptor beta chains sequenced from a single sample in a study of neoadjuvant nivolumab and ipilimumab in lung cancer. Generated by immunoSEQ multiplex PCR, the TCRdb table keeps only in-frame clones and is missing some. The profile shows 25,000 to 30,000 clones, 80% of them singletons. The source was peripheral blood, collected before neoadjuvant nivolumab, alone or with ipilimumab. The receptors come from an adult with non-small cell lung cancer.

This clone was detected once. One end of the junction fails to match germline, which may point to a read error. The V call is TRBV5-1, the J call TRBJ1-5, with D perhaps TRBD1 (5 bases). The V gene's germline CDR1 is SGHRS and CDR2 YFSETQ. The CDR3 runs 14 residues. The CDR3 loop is CASRLDTSPQPQHF. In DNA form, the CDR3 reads TGCGCCAGCAGATTGGACACCTCCCCCCAGCCCCAGCATTTT.

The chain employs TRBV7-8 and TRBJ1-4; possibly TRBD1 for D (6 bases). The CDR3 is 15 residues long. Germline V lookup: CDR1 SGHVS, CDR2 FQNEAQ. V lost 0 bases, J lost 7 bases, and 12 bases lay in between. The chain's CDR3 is CASSLAGWGPEKLFF. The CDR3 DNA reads TGTGCCAGCAGCTTAGCCGGCTGGGGGCCTGAAAAACTGTTTTTT.

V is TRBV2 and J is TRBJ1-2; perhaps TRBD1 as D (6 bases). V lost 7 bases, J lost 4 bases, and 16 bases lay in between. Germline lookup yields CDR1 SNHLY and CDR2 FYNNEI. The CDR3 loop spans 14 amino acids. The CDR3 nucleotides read TGTGCCAGCAACCAGGACAGTACCTCCTATGGCTACACCTTC. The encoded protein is CASNQDSTSYGYTF.

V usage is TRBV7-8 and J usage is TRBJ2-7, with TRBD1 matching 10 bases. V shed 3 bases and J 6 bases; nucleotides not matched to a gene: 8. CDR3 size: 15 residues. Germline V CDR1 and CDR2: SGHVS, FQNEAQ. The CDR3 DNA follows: TGTGCCAGCAGCTTGGGGGACAGGGGATCGGGCGAGCAGTACTTC. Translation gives CASSLGDRGSGEQYF.

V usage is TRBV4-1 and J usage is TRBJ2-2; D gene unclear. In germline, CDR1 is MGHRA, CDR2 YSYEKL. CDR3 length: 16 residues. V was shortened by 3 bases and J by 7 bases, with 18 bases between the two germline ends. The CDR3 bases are TGCGCCAGCAGCCACTTCTCGGGCTTTGGGGACGGGGAGCTGTTTTTT. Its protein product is CASSHFSGFGDGELFF.

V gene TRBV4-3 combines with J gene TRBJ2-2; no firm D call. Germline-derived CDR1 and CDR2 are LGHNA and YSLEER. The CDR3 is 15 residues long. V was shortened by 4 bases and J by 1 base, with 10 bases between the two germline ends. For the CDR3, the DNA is TGCGCCAGCAGCCCAGCTATCGTGAACACCGGGGAGCTGTTTTTT. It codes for CASSPAIVNTGELFF.

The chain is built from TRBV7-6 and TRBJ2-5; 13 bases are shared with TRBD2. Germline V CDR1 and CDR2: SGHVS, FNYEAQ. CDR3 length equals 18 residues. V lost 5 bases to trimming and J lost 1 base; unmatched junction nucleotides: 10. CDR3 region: CASSPLPRLAGGQETQYF. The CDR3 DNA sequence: TGTGCCAGCAGCCCTCTCCCCAGACTAGCGGGGGGCCAAGAGACCCAGTACTTC.

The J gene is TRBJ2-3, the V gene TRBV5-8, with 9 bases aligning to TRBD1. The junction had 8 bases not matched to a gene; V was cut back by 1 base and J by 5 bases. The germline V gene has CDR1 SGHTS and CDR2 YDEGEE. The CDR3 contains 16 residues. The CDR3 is CASSLQRGQGKDTQYF. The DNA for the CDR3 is TGTGCCAGCAGCTTGCAAAGAGGACAGGGGAAAGATACGCAGTATTTT. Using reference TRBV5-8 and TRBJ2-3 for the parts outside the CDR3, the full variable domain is EAGVTQSPTHLIKTRGQQATLRCSPISGHTSVYWYQQALGLGLQFLLWYDEGEERNRGNFPPRFSGRQFPNYSSELNVNALELEDSALYLCASSLQRGQGKDTQYFGPGTRLTVL.

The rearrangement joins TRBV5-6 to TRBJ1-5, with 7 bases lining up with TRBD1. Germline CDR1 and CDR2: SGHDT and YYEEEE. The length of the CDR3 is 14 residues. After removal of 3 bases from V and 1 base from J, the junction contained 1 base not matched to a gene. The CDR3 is CASSWGQSNQPQHF. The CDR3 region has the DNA TGTGCCAGCAGCTGGGGACAGAGCAATCAGCCCCAGCATTTT.

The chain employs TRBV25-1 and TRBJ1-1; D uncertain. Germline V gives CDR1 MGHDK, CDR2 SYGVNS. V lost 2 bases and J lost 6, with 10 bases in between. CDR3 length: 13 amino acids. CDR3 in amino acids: CASSERSISEAFF. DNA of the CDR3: TGTGCCAGCAGTGAAAGAAGTATATCTGAAGCTTTCTTT.

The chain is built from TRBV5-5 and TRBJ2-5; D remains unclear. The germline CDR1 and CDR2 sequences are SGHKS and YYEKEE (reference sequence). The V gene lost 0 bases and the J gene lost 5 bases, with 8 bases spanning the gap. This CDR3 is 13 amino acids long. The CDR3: CASSLGAWETQYF. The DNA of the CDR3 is TGTGCCAGCAGCTTGGGCGCGTGGGAGACCCAGTACTTC.

The CDR3 here is CASSRVVGASTEAFF. For the CDR3, the DNA is TGTGCCAGTAGTAGGGTGGTGGGGGCGAGCACTGAAGCTTTCTTT. The V gene is TRBV19, the J gene TRBJ1-1; possible D gene TRBD1, 6 bases. This CDR3 has 15 amino acids. Trimming removed 4 bases at V and 4 bases at J, with 16 bases between. Germline values: CDR1 LNHDA, CDR2 SQIVND (reference sequence).

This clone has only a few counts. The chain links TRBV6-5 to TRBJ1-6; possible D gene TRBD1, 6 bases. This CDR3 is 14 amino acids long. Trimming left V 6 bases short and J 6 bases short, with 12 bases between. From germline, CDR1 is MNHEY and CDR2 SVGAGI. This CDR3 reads CASRPGQINSPLHF. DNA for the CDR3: TGTGCCAGCAGGCCCGGACAGATTAATTCACCCCTCCACTTT.

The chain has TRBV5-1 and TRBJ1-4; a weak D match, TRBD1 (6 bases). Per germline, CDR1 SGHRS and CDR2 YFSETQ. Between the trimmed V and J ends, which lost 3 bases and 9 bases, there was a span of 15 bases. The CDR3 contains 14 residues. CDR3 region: CASSSEGDTQKLFF. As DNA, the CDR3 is TGCGCCAGCAGCTCGGAAGGGGACACGCAAAAACTGTTTTTT.

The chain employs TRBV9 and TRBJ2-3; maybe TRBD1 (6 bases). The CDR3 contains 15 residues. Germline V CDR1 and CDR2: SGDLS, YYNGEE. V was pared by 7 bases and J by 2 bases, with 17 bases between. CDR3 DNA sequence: TGTGCCAGCGCCCTTTTGGACAGCTACACAGATACGCAGTATTTT. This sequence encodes CASALLDSYTDTQYF.

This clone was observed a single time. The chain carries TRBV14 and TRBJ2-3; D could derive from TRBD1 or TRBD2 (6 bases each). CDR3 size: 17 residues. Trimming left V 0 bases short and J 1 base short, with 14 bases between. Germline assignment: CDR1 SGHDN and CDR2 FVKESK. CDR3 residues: CASSQDWGRGGTDTQYF. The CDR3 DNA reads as TGTGCCAGCAGCCAAGATTGGGGGCGGGGAGGCACAGATACGCAGTATTTT.

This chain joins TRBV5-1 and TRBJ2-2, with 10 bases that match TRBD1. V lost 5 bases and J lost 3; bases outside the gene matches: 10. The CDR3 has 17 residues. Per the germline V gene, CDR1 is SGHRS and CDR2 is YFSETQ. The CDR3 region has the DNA TGCGCCAGCAGGCCGCTGTCGGGACAGGGGCACACCGGGGAGCTGTTTTTT. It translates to CASRPLSGQGHTGELFF.

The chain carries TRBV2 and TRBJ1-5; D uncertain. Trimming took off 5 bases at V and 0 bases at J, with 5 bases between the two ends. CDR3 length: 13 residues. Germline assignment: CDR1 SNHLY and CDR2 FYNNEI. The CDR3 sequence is CASSKGSNQPQHF. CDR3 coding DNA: TGTGCCAGCAGTAAGGGTAGCAATCAGCCCCAGCATTTT. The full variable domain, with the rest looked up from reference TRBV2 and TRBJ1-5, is EPEVTQTPSHQVTQMGQEVILRCVPISNHLYFYWYRQILGQKVEFLVSFYNNEISEKSEIFDDQFSVERPDGSNFTLKIRSTKLEDSAMYFCASSKGSNQPQHFGDGTRLSIL.

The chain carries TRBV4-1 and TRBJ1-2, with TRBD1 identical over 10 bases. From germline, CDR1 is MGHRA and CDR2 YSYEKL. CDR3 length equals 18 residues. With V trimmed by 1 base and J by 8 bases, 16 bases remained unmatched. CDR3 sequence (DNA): TGCGCCAGCAGCCAAGCCGGAGTCACCGGGACAGGGGTACGGGGCTACACCTTC. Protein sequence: CASSQAGVTGTGVRGYTF.

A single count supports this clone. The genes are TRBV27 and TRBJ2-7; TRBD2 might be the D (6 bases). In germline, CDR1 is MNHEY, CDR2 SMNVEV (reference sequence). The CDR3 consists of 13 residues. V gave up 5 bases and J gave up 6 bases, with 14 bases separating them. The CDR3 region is CASSPNWDSEQYF. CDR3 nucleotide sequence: TGTGCCAGCAGTCCTAACTGGGACTCCGAGCAGTACTTC.